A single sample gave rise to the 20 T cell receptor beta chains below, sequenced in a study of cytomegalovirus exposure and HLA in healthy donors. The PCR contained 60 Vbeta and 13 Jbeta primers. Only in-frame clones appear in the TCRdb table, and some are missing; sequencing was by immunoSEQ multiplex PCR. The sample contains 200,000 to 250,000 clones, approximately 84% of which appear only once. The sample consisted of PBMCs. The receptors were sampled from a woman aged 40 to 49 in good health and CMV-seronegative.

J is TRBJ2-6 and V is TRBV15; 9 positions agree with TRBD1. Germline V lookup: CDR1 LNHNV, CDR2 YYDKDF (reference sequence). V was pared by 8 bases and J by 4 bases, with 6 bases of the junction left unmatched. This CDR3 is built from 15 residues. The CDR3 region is CATAQGAQGANVLTF. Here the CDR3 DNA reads TGTGCCACCGCACAGGGGGCGCAAGGGGCCAACGTCCTGACTTTC.

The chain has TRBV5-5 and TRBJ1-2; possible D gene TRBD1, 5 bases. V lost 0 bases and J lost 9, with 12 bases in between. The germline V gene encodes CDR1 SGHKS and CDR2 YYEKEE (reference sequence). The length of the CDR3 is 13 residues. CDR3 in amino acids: CASSLEAGGRYTF. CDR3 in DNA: TGTGCCAGCAGCTTGGAGGCCGGGGGTCGCTACACCTTC.

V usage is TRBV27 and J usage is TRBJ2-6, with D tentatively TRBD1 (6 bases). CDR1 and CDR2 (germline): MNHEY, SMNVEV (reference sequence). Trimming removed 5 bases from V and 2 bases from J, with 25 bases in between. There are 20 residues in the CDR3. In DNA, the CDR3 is TGTGCCAGCAGTGTTGGAAGGGGGAGTAGGATGAACCCTGGGGCCAACGTCCTGACTTTC. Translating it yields CASSVGRGSRMNPGANVLTF.

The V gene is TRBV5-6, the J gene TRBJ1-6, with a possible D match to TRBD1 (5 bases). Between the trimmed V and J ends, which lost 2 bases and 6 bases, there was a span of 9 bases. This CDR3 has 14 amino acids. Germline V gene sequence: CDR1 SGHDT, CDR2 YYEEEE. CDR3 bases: TGTGCCAGCAGCTTCGGGACTGTTAATTCACCCCTCCACTTT. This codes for CASSFGTVNSPLHF.

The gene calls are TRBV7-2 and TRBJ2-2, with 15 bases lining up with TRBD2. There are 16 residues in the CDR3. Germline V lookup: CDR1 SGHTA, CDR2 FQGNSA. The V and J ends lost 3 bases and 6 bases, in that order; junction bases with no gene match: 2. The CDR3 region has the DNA TGTGCCAGCAGCTTCCGGACTAGCGGGGGGGCCGGGGAGCTGTTTTTT. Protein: CASSFRTSGGAGELFF.

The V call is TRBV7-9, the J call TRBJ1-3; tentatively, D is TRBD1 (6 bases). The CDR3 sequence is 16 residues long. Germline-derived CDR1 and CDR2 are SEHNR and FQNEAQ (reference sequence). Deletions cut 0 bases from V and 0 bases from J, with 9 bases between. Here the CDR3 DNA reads TGTGCCAGCAGCTTAGCAGGACAGTACTCTGGAAACACCATATATTTT. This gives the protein CASSLAGQYSGNTIYF.

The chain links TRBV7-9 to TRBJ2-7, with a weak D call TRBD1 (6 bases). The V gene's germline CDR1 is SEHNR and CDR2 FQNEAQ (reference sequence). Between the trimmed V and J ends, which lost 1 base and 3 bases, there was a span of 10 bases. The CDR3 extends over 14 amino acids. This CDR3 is CASSLGQVHYEQYF. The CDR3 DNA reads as TGTGCCAGCAGCTTAGGACAGGTGCACTACGAGCAGTACTTC.

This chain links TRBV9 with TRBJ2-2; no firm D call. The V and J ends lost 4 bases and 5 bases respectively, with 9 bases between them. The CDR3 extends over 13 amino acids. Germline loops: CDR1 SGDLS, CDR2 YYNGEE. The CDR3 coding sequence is TGTGCCAGCAGCTCGCGATTAACCGGGGAGCTGTTTTTT. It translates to CASSSRLTGELFF.

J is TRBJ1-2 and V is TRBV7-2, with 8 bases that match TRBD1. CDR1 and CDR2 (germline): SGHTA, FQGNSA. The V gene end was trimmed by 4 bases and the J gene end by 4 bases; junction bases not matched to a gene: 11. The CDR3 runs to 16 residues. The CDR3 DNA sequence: TGTGCCAGCAGCTCTACTACCCGGGACAGGATCTATGGCTACACCTTC. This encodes CASSSTTRDRIYGYTF.

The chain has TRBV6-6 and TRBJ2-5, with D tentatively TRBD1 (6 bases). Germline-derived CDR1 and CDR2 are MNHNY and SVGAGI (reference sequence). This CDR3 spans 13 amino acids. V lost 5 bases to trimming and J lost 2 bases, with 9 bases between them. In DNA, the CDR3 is TGTGCCAGCAGTGGACAGTTTCAAGAGACCCAGTACTTC. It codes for CASSGQFQETQYF.

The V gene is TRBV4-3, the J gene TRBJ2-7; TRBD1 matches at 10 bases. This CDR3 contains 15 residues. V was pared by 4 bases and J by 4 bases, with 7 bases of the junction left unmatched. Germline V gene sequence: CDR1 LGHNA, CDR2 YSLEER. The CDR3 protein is CASSPGQGFRYEQYF. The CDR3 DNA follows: TGCGCCAGCAGCCCGGGACAGGGGTTCAGGTACGAGCAGTACTTC.

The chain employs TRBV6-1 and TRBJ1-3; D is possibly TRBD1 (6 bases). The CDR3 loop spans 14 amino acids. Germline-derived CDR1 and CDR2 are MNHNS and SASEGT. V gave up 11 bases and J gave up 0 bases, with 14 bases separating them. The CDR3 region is CAGKDSSSGNTIYF. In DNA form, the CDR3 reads TGTGCCGGGAAGGACAGTTCCTCTGGAAACACCATATATTTT.

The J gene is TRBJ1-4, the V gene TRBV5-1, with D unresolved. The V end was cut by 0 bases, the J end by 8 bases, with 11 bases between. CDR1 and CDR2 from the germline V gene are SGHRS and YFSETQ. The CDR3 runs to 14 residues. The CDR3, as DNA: TGCGCCAGCAGCTTGGACGGGTTGAGGGAAAAACTGTTTTTT. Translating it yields CASSLDGLREKLFF.

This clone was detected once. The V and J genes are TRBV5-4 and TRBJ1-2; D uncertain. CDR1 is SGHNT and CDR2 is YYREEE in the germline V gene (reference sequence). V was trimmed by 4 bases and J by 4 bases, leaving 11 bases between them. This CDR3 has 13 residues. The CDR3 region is CASSMRDFYGYTF. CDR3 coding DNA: TGTGCCAGCAGCATGCGGGATTTCTATGGCTACACCTTC. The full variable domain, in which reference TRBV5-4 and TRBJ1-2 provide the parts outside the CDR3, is ETGVTQSPTHLIKTRGQQVTLRCSSQSGHNTVSWYQQALGQGPQFIFQYYREEENGRGNFPPRFSGLQFPNYSSELNVNALELDDSALYLCASSMRDFYGYTFGSGTRLTVV.

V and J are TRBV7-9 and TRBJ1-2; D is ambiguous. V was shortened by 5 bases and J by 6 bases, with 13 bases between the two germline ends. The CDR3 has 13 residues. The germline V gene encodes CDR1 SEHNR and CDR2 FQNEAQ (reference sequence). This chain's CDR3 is CASSPIRGDGYTF. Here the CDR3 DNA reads TGTGCCAGCAGCCCTATACGGGGAGATGGCTACACCTTC.

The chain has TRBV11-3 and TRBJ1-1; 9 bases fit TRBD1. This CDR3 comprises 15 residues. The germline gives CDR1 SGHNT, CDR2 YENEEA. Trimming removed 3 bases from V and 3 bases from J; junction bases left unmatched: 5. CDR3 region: CASSFYRGLDTEAFF. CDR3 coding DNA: TGTGCCAGCAGCTTCTACAGGGGGCTGGACACTGAAGCTTTCTTT.

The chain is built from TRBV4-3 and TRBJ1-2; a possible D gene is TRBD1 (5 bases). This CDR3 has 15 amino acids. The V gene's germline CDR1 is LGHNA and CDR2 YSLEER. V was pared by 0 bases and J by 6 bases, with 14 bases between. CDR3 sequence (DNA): TGCGCCAGCAGCCAAGATAGGGCAGGGTTTGATGGCTACACCTTC. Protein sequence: CASSQDRAGFDGYTF.

The DNA for the CDR3 is TGTGCCAGCAGCTCCCCTCACATCGATCGGCAGTACTTC. Amino acid sequence: CASSSPHIDRQYF. The genes are TRBV5-4 and TRBJ2-7; no firm D call. There are 13 residues in the CDR3. Germline-derived CDR1 and CDR2 are SGHNT and YYREEE (reference sequence). The V and J ends lost 3 bases and 9 bases respectively, with 16 bases between them.

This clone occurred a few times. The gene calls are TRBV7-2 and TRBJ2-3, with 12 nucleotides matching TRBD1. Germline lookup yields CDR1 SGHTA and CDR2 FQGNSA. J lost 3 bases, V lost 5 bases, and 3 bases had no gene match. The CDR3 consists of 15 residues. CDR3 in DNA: TGTGCCAGCAGCCGGGACAGGGGGCTTACAGATACGCAGTATTTT. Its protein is CASSRDRGLTDTQYF.

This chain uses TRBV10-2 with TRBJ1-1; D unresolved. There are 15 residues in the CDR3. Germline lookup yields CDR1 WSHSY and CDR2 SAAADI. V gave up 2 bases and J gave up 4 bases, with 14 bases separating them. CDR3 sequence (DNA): TGCGCCAGCAGTGAGACAGTTGGTTTGGGCACTGAAGCTTTCTTT. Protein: CASSETVGLGTEAFF.